The entry below gives a single TCR beta chain sequence along with its context. At one of its ends the junction is not consistent with the germline gene, which may arise from a read error. The data originate from a study of CD8 T cells in Susac syndrome. Sequencing of TCR beta drew on CD8+ and CD4+ T cells from blood. The germline gives CDR1 SGDLS, CDR2 YYNGEE. The CDR3 is 11 amino acids. Random hexamers were used to reverse transcribe an amount of roughly 0.45 to 1 ug RNA. TCRdb itself ran the immunoSEQ multiplex PCR reads through MiXCR, one entry per CDR3 protein. Of tens of thousands of distinct CDR3 sequences listed, 90% to 95% were seen once; the top ten hold about 0.3%.

The chain employs TRBV9 and TRBJ2-1; D possibly corresponds to TRBD1 (6 bases). The sequenced sample consisted of CD8+ T cells from PBMCs. The TCR sequence derives from a human donor in good health. CDR3 residues: CASNVGGEQFF. The CDR3 nucleotides are TGTGCCAGCAACGTAGGGGGTGAGCAGTTCTTC.